This TCR beta chain was sequenced in a study of breast tumors, draining lymph nodes, adjacent tissues. TCRdb analysed the multiplex PCR reads with MiXCR anew, one entry per CDR3 protein. The table shows about 230,000 distinct CDR3 sequences, with approximately 31% occurring only once. This clonotype came up a few times. V lost 6 bases and J lost 4, with 15 bases in between. CDR1 and CDR2 from the germline V gene are KGHSH and LQKENI. This CDR3 contains 15 residues. The lymph nodes were axillary draining lymph nodes from breast cancer patients. This TCR derives from a female donor with breast cancer. Some clones in this sample may be carry-over from other donors' samples. J is TRBJ2-2 and V is TRBV18, with a tentative D call TRBD2 (6 bases). Input material: axillary lymph node tissue. The CDR3 loop reads CASSFTRAGTGELFF. CDR3 sequence (DNA): TGTGCCAGCTCGTTTACTAGAGCGGGCACCGGGGAGCTGTTTTTT.